These 8 T cell receptor beta chains were sequenced from one sample in a study of CD8 T cells in Susac syndrome. After extraction with the RNeasy kit, roughly 0.5 to 1 ug of the RNA was reverse transcribed using random hexamers. TCRdb re-analysed the immunoSEQ multiplex PCR reads in MiXCR, keeping a single row per CDR3 protein. Among nearly 110,000 distinct CDR3 sequences listed, approximately 94% were seen once. Sequenced material: CD8+ T cells from PBMCs. Receptors were obtained from a human donor with Susac syndrome.

This clonotype came up a few times. The chain couples TRBV9 to TRBJ2-7, with D uncertain. The CDR3 runs to 13 residues. V was cut by 0 bases and J by 7 bases, with 11 bases left in between. Germline values: CDR1 SGDLS, CDR2 YYNGEE. CDR3 protein: CASSVGSTREQYF. CDR3 nucleotide sequence: TGTGCCAGCAGCGTAGGAAGTACGCGAGAGCAGTACTTC.

The V and J genes are TRBV5-1 and TRBJ2-7; 8 bases fit TRBD1. V was pared by 1 base and J by 6 bases, with 6 bases of the junction left unmatched. Germline V CDR1 and CDR2: SGHRS, YFSETQ. This CDR3 spans 14 amino acids. The CDR3, as DNA: TGCGCCAGCAGCTTGCTGACAGGGGATCCCGAGCAGTACTTC. It codes for CASSLLTGDPEQYF.

The V call is TRBV6-7, the J call TRBJ2-1; D gene uncertain. TRBV6-7 is classed as an ORF, of uncertain function. Trimming removed 5 bases at V and 7 bases at J, with 9 bases between. The CDR3 runs 12 residues. CDR3 nucleotide sequence: TGTGCCAGCAGTCCACTACAGAATGAGCAGTTCTTC. This encodes CASSPLQNEQFF.

The rearrangement uses TRBV7-6 and TRBJ1-1, with D uncertain. Trimming pared 1 base from V and 4 bases from J, leaving 7 bases between. The CDR3 contains 13 residues. Germline loops: CDR1 SGHVS, CDR2 FNYEAQ. The CDR3 nucleotides read TGTGCCAGCAGCTTAGGATCCATCACTGAAGCTTTCTTT. Its protein product is CASSLGSITEAFF.

The chain uses TRBV9 and TRBJ1-4; the D gene is possibly TRBD1 (5 bases). This CDR3 comprises 14 residues. V was clipped by 2 bases and J by 5 bases, with 10 bases between them. In germline, CDR1 is SGDLS, CDR2 YYNGEE. For the CDR3, the DNA is TGTGCCAGCAGCGTCAGTGGGGCGAATGAAAAACTGTTTTTT. As protein: CASSVSGANEKLFF.

The chain has TRBV20-1 and TRBJ2-2; no firm D call. The CDR3 has 13 amino acids. CDR1 DFQATT and CDR2 SNEGSKA come from the germline V gene (reference sequence). Trimming pared 0 bases from V and 1 base from J, leaving 3 bases between. CDR3 region: CSARDGNTGELFF. CDR3 coding DNA: TGCAGTGCTAGAGATGGGAACACCGGGGAGCTGTTTTTT.

The chain links TRBV13 to TRBJ2-3; the match to TRBD1 covers 8 bases. This CDR3 contains 14 residues. V lost 4 bases, J lost 5 bases, and 5 bases stayed unmatched. Germline assignment: CDR1 PRHDT and CDR2 FYEKMQ (reference sequence). The CDR3 loop reads CASSSGQGGDTQYF. In DNA form, the CDR3 reads TGTGCCAGCAGCTCCGGACAGGGTGGAGATACGCAGTATTTT.

The rearrangement links TRBV21-1 to TRBJ2-5; the table's D gene call, TRBD1, was not cross checked with the DNA. TRBV21-1 is given as a pseudogene. The CDR3 sequence is 14 residues long. The CDR3 protein is CASSKGARGETQYF. DNA of the CDR3: TGTGCCAGCAGCAAGGGGGCGCGGGGAGAGACCCAGTACTTC.